This T cell receptor (beta chain) comes out of a study of OX40 agonist ivuxolimab in advanced cancers. Across the study: Anti-PD-1, anti-PD-L1 or anti-CTLA-4 therapy given earlier was allowed, and roughly 40% had some.

The protocol was immunoSEQ multiplex PCR, while the TCRdb copy is restricted to in-frame clones and leaves out a portion. The data hold approximately 76,000 clones, with over 85% observed a single time. Sequenced here: CD4+ or CD8+ T cells sorted from blood, sampled in a trial of the OX40 agonist ivuxolimab. This receptor was identified in an adult with an advanced solid tumor such as melanoma, head and neck, liver or kidney cancer.

The CDR3 loop reads CASSVGYGYTF. The CDR3 nucleotides read TGTGCCAGCAGCGTAGGATATGGCTACACCTTC. The rearrangement uses TRBV9 and TRBJ1-2; D is ambiguous. V was shortened by 0 bases and J by 5 bases, with 2 bases between the two germline ends. This CDR3 comprises 11 residues. Per germline, CDR1 SGDLS and CDR2 YYNGEE.